This is a list of T cell receptor beta chains from one sample in a study of blood T cell repertoires in COVID-19. The table came from immunoSEQ multiplex PCR; TCRdb's copy has only in-frame clones and leaves some out. Of approximately 69,000 clones listed, 90% are singletons. The sequencing input was peripheral blood. The source is a man aged 45 to 65 with acute or convalescent COVID-19. Each CDR3 is given with its conserved first and last residue. Each record gives: D gene, J gene, clone size, V gene, CDR3 DNA, CDR3 protein. The D gene is left open where the match is weak. Clone sizes are given selectively: once, few, many, or a class where the clone is expanded.

>TRBD1|TRBJ2-7|NA|TRBV10-3
TGTGCCATGAAGGACAGGGATAACGAGCAGTACTTC
CAMKDRDNEQYF
>TRBD1|TRBJ2-4|NA|TRBV5-1
TGCGCCAGCAGCCCCCCGGGACAGGGGACTGGGAACATTCAGTACTTC
CASSPPGQGTGNIQYF
>NA|TRBJ1-2|NA|TRBV6-5
TGTGCCAGCAGTTCCCGATTGGAGGGTCTCGACTATGGCTACACCTTC
CASSSRLEGLDYGYTF
>TRBD2|TRBJ2-7|NA|TRBV7-2
TGTGCCAGCAGCCCCCTCTGGACTAGCGGGGAGCAGTACTTC
CASSPLWTSGEQYF
>TRBD1|TRBJ2-5|NA|TRBV5-1
TGCGCCAGCAGCTCGGGTGGGCAGGGGGCGATTCGAGAGACCCAGTACTTC
CASSSGGQGAIRETQYF
>NA|TRBJ2-7|NA|TRBV12-1
TGTGCCAGCAGCTTTGAGACTAGCGATCCCTACGAGCAGTACTTC
CASSFETSDPYEQYF
>TRBD2|TRBJ2-7|NA|TRBV6-1
TGTGCCAGCAGTGCAACCCAAGGCGGGCTAGCGGCTTACGAGCAGTACTTC
CASSATQGGLAAYEQYF
>NA|TRBJ2-3|NA|TRBV5-1
TGCGCCAGCAGCCTGGCCCGGGACACAGATACGCAGTATTTT
CASSLARDTDTQYF
>NA|TRBJ1-3|NA|TRBV5-6
TGTGCCAGCAGCCCGCCGGGGGGGGCTGGAAACACCATATATTTT
CASSPPGGAGNTIYF
>NA|TRBJ2-7|once|TRBV5-1
TGCGCCAGCAGCTTGGCCGAGAGGCTTGTCCCCTACTACGAGCAGTACTTC
CASSLAERLVPYYEQYF
>TRBD2|TRBJ2-2|NA|TRBV5-1
TGCGCCAGCAGCTTGATAGCGGGAGGGCCGAGCACCGGGGAGCTGTTTTTT
CASSLIAGGPSTGELFF
>TRBD2|TRBJ2-1|once|TRBV4-3
TGCGCCAGCAGCCAAGATGAGACTAGCTTCGGTGAGCAGTTCTTC
CASSQDETSFGEQFF